This T cell receptor (beta chain) originates from a study of T cell repertoires and HLA-DP antigens. General study points: Against one allele, clones undetected before culture averaged about 40%; against the other, approximately 51%.

The germline V gene encodes CDR1 MNHEY and CDR2 SMNVEV (reference sequence). The CDR3 extends over 15 amino acids. V was pared by 2 bases and J by 7 bases, with 15 bases between. Profiling relied on immunoSEQ multiplex PCR, and the TCRdb table lists in-frame clones only, not all of them. Of roughly 110,000 clones detected, 92% appear once; the ten largest clones hold under 0.35%. As regards this clone: Its target is not known.

Sequenced material: CD4+ T cells from PBMCs. The chain employs TRBV27 and TRBJ1-5; possible D gene TRBD1, 5 bases. The TCR was taken from a woman between 18 and 29 years old in good health and CMV-seronegative. The CDR3 spells CASSLHRAGRQPQHF. The CDR3, as DNA: TGTGCCAGCAGTTTACATAGGGCAGGGAGGCAGCCCCAGCATTTT.